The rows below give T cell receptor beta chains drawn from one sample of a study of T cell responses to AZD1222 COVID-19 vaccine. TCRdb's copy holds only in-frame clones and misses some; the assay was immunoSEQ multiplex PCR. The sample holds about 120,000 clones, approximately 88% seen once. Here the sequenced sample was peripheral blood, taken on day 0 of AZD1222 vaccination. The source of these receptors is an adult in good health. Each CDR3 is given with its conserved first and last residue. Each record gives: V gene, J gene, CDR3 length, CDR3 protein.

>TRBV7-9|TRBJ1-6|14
CASTHDRLHSPLHF
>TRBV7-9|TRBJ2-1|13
CASSWAEYNEQFF
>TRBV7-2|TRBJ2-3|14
CASSSGGGANTQYF
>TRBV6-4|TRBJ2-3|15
CASSDSSGGAYTQYF
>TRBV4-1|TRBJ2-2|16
CASSQRTGGLSGELFF
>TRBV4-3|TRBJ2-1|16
CASSQQEDSSYNEQFF
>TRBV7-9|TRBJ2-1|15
CASSPEGFSYNEQFF
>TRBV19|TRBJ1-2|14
CATGRTGGDYGYTF
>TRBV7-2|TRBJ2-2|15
CASSFLSGGAGELFF
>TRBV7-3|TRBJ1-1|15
CASSPTGQENTEAFF
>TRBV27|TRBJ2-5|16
CASSRGGLYAGETQYF
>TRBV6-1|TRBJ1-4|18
CASSEEQGTPTTNEKLFF
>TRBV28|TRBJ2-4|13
CASSSRRGDIQYF
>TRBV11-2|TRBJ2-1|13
CASSPGARTGRVF
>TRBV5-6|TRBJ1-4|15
CASSPRMGDNEKLFF
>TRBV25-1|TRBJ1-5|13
CASSELGDQPQHF
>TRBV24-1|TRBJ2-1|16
CATSDFTGGSDNEQFF
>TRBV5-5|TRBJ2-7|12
CASSYDRREQYF
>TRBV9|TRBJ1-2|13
CASNDGSVYGYTF
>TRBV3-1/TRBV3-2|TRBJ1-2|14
CASSQVGGFYGYTF
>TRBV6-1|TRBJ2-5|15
CASSSVGRAQETQYF
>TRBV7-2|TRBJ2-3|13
CASSLAEGNTQYF
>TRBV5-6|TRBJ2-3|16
CASSSSGTGIRDTQYF
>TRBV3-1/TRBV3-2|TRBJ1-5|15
CASSQGTGIAQPQHF
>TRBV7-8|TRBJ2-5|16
CASSSHRDRGQETQYF
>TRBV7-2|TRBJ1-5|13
CASSLEADQPQHF
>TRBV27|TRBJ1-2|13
CASSSDRALGYTF
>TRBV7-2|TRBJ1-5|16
CASSLVGQGGNQPQHF
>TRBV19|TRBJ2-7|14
CASSMGQASLEQYF
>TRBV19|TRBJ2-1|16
CASSTPGGGAYDEQFF
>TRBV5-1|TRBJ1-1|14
CASSWGVMNTEAFF
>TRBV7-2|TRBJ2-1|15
CASRLTGSTYNEQFF
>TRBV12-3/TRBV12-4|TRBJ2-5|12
CASSRTSETQYF
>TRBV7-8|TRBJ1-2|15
CASSLSSGFHRGYTF
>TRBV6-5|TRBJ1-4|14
CASSPGRREGKLFF
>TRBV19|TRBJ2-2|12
CASGEGTGELFF
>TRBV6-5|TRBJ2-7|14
CASSYRGPNYEQYF
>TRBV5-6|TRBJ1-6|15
CASSPTTEYNSPLHF
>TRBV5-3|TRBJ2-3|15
CARSPGTANTDTQYF
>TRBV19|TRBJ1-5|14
CASRAGRSNQPQHF
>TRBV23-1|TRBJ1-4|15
CASSQSGRGNEKLFF
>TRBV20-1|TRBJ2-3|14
CSASSRVGTDTQYF
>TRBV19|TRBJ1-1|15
CASSARGQGNTEAFF
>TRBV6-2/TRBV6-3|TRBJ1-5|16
CASSLIGEGGNQPQHF
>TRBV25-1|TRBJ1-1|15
CASSESRGRNTEAFF
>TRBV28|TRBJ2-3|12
CKTSTGTDTQYF
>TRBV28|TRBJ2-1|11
CASSLINEQFF
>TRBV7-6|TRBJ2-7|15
CASSLGGQSSYEQYF
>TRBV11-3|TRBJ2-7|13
CASSARHSDEQYF
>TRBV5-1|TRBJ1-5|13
CASSLNPGQPQHF
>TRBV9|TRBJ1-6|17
CASSARQGPTYNSPLHF
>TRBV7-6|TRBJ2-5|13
CASSLAHQETQYF
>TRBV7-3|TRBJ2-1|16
CASSSYPSGAYNEQFF
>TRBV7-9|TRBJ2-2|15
CASSGWTARTGELFF
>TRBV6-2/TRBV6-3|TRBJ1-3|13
CASSVTAGNTIYF